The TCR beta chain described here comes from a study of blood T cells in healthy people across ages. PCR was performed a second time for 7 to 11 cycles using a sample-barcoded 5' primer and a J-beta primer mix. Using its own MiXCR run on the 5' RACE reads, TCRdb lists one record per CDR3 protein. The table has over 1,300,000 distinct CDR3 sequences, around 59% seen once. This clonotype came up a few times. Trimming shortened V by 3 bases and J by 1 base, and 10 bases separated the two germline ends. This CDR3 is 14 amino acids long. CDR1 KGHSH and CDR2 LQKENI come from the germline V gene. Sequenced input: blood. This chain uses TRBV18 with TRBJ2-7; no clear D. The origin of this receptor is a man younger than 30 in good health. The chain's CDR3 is CASSPPVRSYEQYF. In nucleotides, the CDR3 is TGTGCCAGCTCACCGCCGGTCCGGTCCTACGAGCAGTACTTC.